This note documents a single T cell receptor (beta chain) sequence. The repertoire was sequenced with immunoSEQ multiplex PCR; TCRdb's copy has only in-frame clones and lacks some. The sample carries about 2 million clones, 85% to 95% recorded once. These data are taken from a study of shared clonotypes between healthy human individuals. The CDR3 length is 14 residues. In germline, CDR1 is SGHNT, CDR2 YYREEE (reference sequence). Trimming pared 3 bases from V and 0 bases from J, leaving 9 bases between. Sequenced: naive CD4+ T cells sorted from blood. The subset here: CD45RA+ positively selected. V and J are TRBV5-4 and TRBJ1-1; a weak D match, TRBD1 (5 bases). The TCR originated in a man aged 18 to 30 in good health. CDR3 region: CASSWDPLNTEAFF. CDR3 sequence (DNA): TGTGCCAGCAGCTGGGACCCCCTGAACACTGAAGCTTTCTTT. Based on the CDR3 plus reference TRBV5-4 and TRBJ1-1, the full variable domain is ETGVTQSPTHLIKTRGQQVTLRCSSQSGHNTVSWYQQALGQGPQFIFQYYREEENGRGNFPPRFSGLQFPNYSSELNVNALELDDSALYLCASSWDPLNTEAFFGQGTRLTVV.